These T cell receptor beta chains were read from a single sample in a study of blood T cells in healthy people across ages. TCRdb fed the 5' RACE reads into MiXCR, producing one record per CDR3 protein. The data show about 1.4 million distinct CDR3 sequences, with approximately 59% seen just once and under 8.5% held by the top ten. The sequencing sample was made of blood. These receptor sequences come from a man between 18 and 29 years old in good health. CDR3s include the opening cysteine and the closing phenylalanine or tryptophan. A D gene is named only where the DNA matches it firmly. For some rows the clone size is stated as once, few or many, or as a class when expanded; others skip it.

v_call: TRBV7-8
clone_size: once
j_call: TRBJ2-5
d_call: -
cdr3_nt: TGTGCCAGCAGCTTTCAGGGGCCGCAAGAGACCCAGTACTTC
cdr3_aa: CASSFQGPQETQYF

v_call: TRBV7-2
clone_size: -
j_call: TRBJ1-2
d_call: -
cdr3_nt: TGTGCCAGCAGCTTTCGCAGGGCCTACACCTTC
cdr3_aa: CASSFRRAYTF

v_call: TRBV2
clone_size: once
j_call: TRBJ2-7
d_call: -
cdr3_nt: TGTGCCAGCAGTGAGGCGGGGTGGTACGAGCAGTACTTC
cdr3_aa: CASSEAGWYEQYF

v_call: TRBV10-2
clone_size: -
j_call: TRBJ1-1
d_call: -
cdr3_nt: TGCGCCAGCAGTGAGTTGGTAACTGAAGCTTTCTTT
cdr3_aa: CASSELVTEAFF

v_call: TRBV12-3/TRBV12-4
clone_size: -
j_call: TRBJ2-7
d_call: TRBD2
cdr3_nt: TGTGCCAGCAGTCCTCTAGCGGGAGGGTACTACGAGCAGTACTTC
cdr3_aa: CASSPLAGGYYEQYF

v_call: TRBV6-5
clone_size: -
j_call: TRBJ2-5
d_call: -
cdr3_nt: TGTGCCAGCAGTTACTCGGTACATGGAGTAAATGAGCAGTACTTC
cdr3_aa: CASSYSVHGVNEQYF

v_call: TRBV25-1
clone_size: -
j_call: TRBJ2-7
d_call: -
cdr3_nt: TGTGCCAGCAGTGAATATAGAGACGGTGCCTACGAGCAGTACTTC
cdr3_aa: CASSEYRDGAYEQYF

v_call: TRBV4-3
clone_size: few
j_call: TRBJ1-1
d_call: -
cdr3_nt: TGCGCCAGCAGCCAAGATTTGGGCAGCCCTGAAGCTTTCTTT
cdr3_aa: CASSQDLGSPEAFF

v_call: TRBV6-5
clone_size: -
j_call: TRBJ1-2
d_call: -
cdr3_nt: TGTGCCAGCAGGGGGGACGGTAACTATGGCTACACCTTC
cdr3_aa: CASRGDGNYGYTF

v_call: TRBV27
clone_size: -
j_call: TRBJ2-3
d_call: -
cdr3_nt: TGTGCCAGCAGTCTAGACGGGGGGCCACAAACGCAGTATTTT
cdr3_aa: CASSLDGGPQTQYF

v_call: TRBV27
clone_size: -
j_call: TRBJ2-3
d_call: -
cdr3_nt: TGTGCCAGCAGTCCCAGCATAGCAGATACGCAGTATTTT
cdr3_aa: CASSPSIADTQYF

v_call: TRBV7-2
clone_size: few
j_call: TRBJ2-7
d_call: -
cdr3_nt: TGTGCCAGCAGCTTAGAAGAGGGGCTAGCGATGGGCTCCTACGAGCAGTACTTC
cdr3_aa: CASSLEEGLAMGSYEQYF

v_call: TRBV6-5
clone_size: -
j_call: TRBJ2-7
d_call: TRBD2
cdr3_nt: TGTGCCAGCAGTTACTCGCTAGCGGGAGGGCCCTTCTACGAGCAGTACTTC
cdr3_aa: CASSYSLAGGPFYEQYF

v_call: TRBV13
clone_size: -
j_call: TRBJ2-1
d_call: TRBD2
cdr3_nt: TGTGCCAGCAGCTCCATCCGGACTAGCGGGGGGATCGACAATGAGCAGTTCTTC
cdr3_aa: CASSSIRTSGGIDNEQFF

v_call: TRBV20-1
clone_size: few
j_call: TRBJ2-3
d_call: TRBD2
cdr3_nt: TGCAGTGCTAGAGGCGGGGGAGCTAGCACAGATACGCAGTATTTT
cdr3_aa: CSARGGGASTDTQYF

v_call: TRBV28
clone_size: -
j_call: TRBJ1-1
d_call: -
cdr3_nt: TGTGCCAGCACCGACTCACAGGGCCGGGCGGAAGCTTTCTTT
cdr3_aa: CASTDSQGRAEAFF

v_call: TRBV24-1
clone_size: -
j_call: TRBJ2-3
d_call: -
cdr3_nt: TGTGCCACCAGTGAGGGAAAACATACGCAGTATTTT
cdr3_aa: CATSEGKHTQYF

v_call: TRBV6-6
clone_size: -
j_call: TRBJ1-1
d_call: TRBD1
cdr3_nt: TGTGCCAGCAGTAACCGGGACAGGATATTGAACACTGAAGCTTTCTTT
cdr3_aa: CASSNRDRILNTEAFF

v_call: TRBV5-1
clone_size: once
j_call: TRBJ2-3
d_call: TRBD2
cdr3_nt: TGCGCCAGCAGCTGGACCCTGACTAGCGGGGAACCCACAGATACGCAGTATTTT
cdr3_aa: CASSWTLTSGEPTDTQYF

v_call: TRBV11-2
clone_size: once
j_call: TRBJ2-7
d_call: -
cdr3_nt: TGTGCCAGCAGCTTAGTTCACGGACCCTACGAGCAGTACTTC
cdr3_aa: CASSLVHGPYEQYF

v_call: TRBV7-2
clone_size: -
j_call: TRBJ2-1
d_call: -
cdr3_nt: TGTGCCAGCAGCTTAGTTGCGGGAAGGGGGATTTACAATGAGCAGTTCTTC
cdr3_aa: CASSLVAGRGIYNEQFF

v_call: TRBV6-5
clone_size: few
j_call: TRBJ2-1
d_call: -
cdr3_nt: TGTGCCAGCAGTTGGTCTCAGGGGGGCAATGAGCAGTTCTTC
cdr3_aa: CASSWSQGGNEQFF

v_call: TRBV2
clone_size: -
j_call: TRBJ2-5
d_call: TRBD2
cdr3_nt: TGTGCCAGCGCCGAGTGGGGGGGTCAAGAGACCCAGTACTTC
cdr3_aa: CASAEWGGQETQYF

v_call: TRBV5-6
clone_size: -
j_call: TRBJ2-5
d_call: TRBD2
cdr3_nt: TGTGCCAGCAGCTCGATAGCGGGCGGAATCTACAATGAGCAGTACTTC
cdr3_aa: CASSSIAGGIYNEQYF

v_call: TRBV20-1
clone_size: once
j_call: TRBJ2-7
d_call: TRBD2
cdr3_nt: TGCAGTGCTAGGTGGACTAGCGGGGGCGAGCAGTACTTC
cdr3_aa: CSARWTSGGEQYF

v_call: TRBV14
clone_size: -
j_call: TRBJ2-7
d_call: -
cdr3_nt: TGTGCCAGCAGCCAAGGAGCAGGGCGATACCTTTACGAGCAGTACTTC
cdr3_aa: CASSQGAGRYLYEQYF

v_call: TRBV7-9
clone_size: -
j_call: TRBJ2-2
d_call: -
cdr3_nt: TGTGCCAGCAGTTTATTGGAGAACACCGGGGAGCTGTTTTTT
cdr3_aa: CASSLLENTGELFF

v_call: TRBV4-3
clone_size: -
j_call: TRBJ2-7
d_call: -
cdr3_nt: TGCGCCAGCAGCCATCTTTACGACCCTCGTGGGCCCTACGAGCAGTACTTC
cdr3_aa: CASSHLYDPRGPYEQYF

v_call: TRBV20-1
clone_size: -
j_call: TRBJ2-5
d_call: -
cdr3_nt: TGCAGTGCTAGAGGGGACTGGGAGACCCAGTACTTC
cdr3_aa: CSARGDWETQYF

v_call: TRBV12-3/TRBV12-4
clone_size: -
j_call: TRBJ2-2
d_call: -
cdr3_nt: TGTGCCAGCAGTGTCCCTCGGGAGACCGGGGAGCTGTTTTTT
cdr3_aa: CASSVPRETGELFF

v_call: TRBV27
clone_size: -
j_call: TRBJ2-7
d_call: TRBD2
cdr3_nt: TGTGCCAGCAGTTCGCGACTAGCGGGAGCCCCGACCTACGAGCAGTACTTC
cdr3_aa: CASSSRLAGAPTYEQYF

v_call: TRBV20-1
clone_size: -
j_call: TRBJ2-1
d_call: TRBD2
cdr3_nt: TGCAGTGCTGGACCTGGGGGGACTAGCGGGGTGGGGTTGTCCAATGAGCAGTTCTTC
cdr3_aa: CSAGPGGTSGVGLSNEQFF

v_call: TRBV5-1
clone_size: -
j_call: TRBJ2-3
d_call: -
cdr3_nt: TGCGCCAGCAGCTTGGTGGGCGGTGTTATGGATACGCAGTATTTT
cdr3_aa: CASSLVGGVMDTQYF

v_call: TRBV5-5
clone_size: few
j_call: TRBJ2-7
d_call: TRBD2
cdr3_nt: TGTGCCAGCAGCATCACTAGCGGGAGATACTACGAGCAGTACTTC
cdr3_aa: CASSITSGRYYEQYF

v_call: TRBV6-1
clone_size: -
j_call: TRBJ2-6
d_call: -
cdr3_nt: TGTGCCAGCAGCATTATGATACAGGACTCTGGGGCCAACGTCCTGACTTTC
cdr3_aa: CASSIMIQDSGANVLTF

v_call: TRBV29-1
clone_size: few
j_call: TRBJ2-3
d_call: TRBD2
cdr3_nt: TGCAGCGTTGAAACTAGCGGGGTTACAGATACGCAGTATTTT
cdr3_aa: CSVETSGVTDTQYF

v_call: TRBV6-2/TRBV6-3
clone_size: -
j_call: TRBJ1-2
d_call: TRBD1
cdr3_nt: TGTGCCAGCACCCCCCCAGGGGGATCCTATGGCTACACCTTC
cdr3_aa: CASTPPGGSYGYTF

v_call: TRBV4-2
clone_size: -
j_call: TRBJ1-2
d_call: -
cdr3_nt: TGTGCCAGCAGCCAAGATTCCTGGAGGCTCTATGGCTACACCTTC
cdr3_aa: CASSQDSWRLYGYTF

v_call: TRBV29-1
clone_size: many
j_call: TRBJ1-6
d_call: -
cdr3_nt: TGCAGCGTCCGGGACCAGGATTCACCCCTCCACTTT
cdr3_aa: CSVRDQDSPLHF

v_call: TRBV7-6
clone_size: -
j_call: TRBJ2-5
d_call: -
cdr3_nt: TGTGCCAGCAGCCGCGGGACGGGGAGGCAAGAGACCCAGTACTTC
cdr3_aa: CASSRGTGRQETQYF

v_call: TRBV6-5
clone_size: once
j_call: TRBJ2-7
d_call: TRBD2
cdr3_nt: TGTGCCAGCAGTACCGGGACTAGGTACGAGCAGTACTTC
cdr3_aa: CASSTGTRYEQYF

v_call: TRBV11-3
clone_size: -
j_call: TRBJ2-3
d_call: TRBD2
cdr3_nt: TGTGCCAGCAGCCTACTAGCGTCCCAAACAGATACGCAGTATTTT
cdr3_aa: CASSLLASQTDTQYF

v_call: TRBV6-1
clone_size: -
j_call: TRBJ1-1
d_call: -
cdr3_nt: TGTGCCAGCGGGAGGGTTCATGAGAGCACTGAAGCTTTCTTT
cdr3_aa: CASGRVHESTEAFF

v_call: TRBV7-9
clone_size: -
j_call: TRBJ1-2
d_call: -
cdr3_nt: TGTGCCAGCAGCTCTCACCGGGACGGAAAATATGGCTACACCTTC
cdr3_aa: CASSSHRDGKYGYTF

v_call: TRBV20-1
clone_size: -
j_call: TRBJ2-1
d_call: -
cdr3_nt: TGCAGTGGGGCTCAGCACAATGAGCAGTTCTTC
cdr3_aa: CSGAQHNEQFF

v_call: TRBV6-5
clone_size: -
j_call: TRBJ2-5
d_call: -
cdr3_nt: TGTGCCAGCAGTTACTTTACAGGCAATCAAGAGACCCAGTACTTC
cdr3_aa: CASSYFTGNQETQYF

v_call: TRBV9
clone_size: -
j_call: TRBJ2-3
d_call: TRBD1
cdr3_nt: TGTGCCAGCAGAGGACAGGTGGGGACAGATACGCAGTATTTT
cdr3_aa: CASRGQVGTDTQYF

v_call: TRBV29-1
clone_size: -
j_call: TRBJ1-1
d_call: -
cdr3_nt: TGCAGCGTTGAAGACGAGGGACAACTCACTGAAGCTTTCTTT
cdr3_aa: CSVEDEGQLTEAFF

v_call: TRBV6-2/TRBV6-3
clone_size: -
j_call: TRBJ1-2
d_call: -
cdr3_nt: TGTGCCAGCACCCTTTCGGGGACCCAAGGGGGCTACACCTTC
cdr3_aa: CASTLSGTQGGYTF

v_call: TRBV6-5
clone_size: -
j_call: TRBJ2-7
d_call: -
cdr3_nt: TGTGCCAGCAGTTCCTACGACAGCTCCTACGAGCAGTACTTC
cdr3_aa: CASSSYDSSYEQYF

v_call: TRBV4-2
clone_size: many
j_call: TRBJ2-7
d_call: TRBD2
cdr3_nt: TGTGCCAGCAGCCAAGAACTAGCGGGAGCCTCCGGGTACGAGCAGTACTTC
cdr3_aa: CASSQELAGASGYEQYF